This entry features one T cell receptor beta chain sequence. The data originate from a study of blood T cell repertoires in COVID-19. Overall study context: The analysed material was cDNA or gDNA that came from T cells, B-cell-depleted T cells, or PBMCs.

In the authors' workflow: Amplification with reference gene primers provided the estimates of nucleated cell counts. This table comes from immunoSEQ multiplex PCR, and its TCRdb copy is limited to in-frame clones, with some not included. V, J and clone size were drawn from that table, and D and trimming were deduced from the DNA. The top ten hold around 3.5% of the sample, which has under 200,000 clones, roughly four fifths seen once. V trimming: 3 bases; J trimming: 2 bases; junction bases outside the gene matches: 6. The CDR3 has 16 amino acids. CDR1 and CDR2 (germline): SEHNR, FQNEAQ (reference sequence).

The V and J genes are TRBV7-9 and TRBJ1-2; TRBD1 aligns across 10 bases. Sequencing used peripheral blood. This TCR came from a woman of 80 years or more with acute or convalescent COVID-19. In nucleotides, the CDR3 is TGTGCCAGCAGCTTCTTCGGACAGGGGGGAAACTATGGCTACACCTTC. Encoded protein: CASSFFGQGGNYGYTF.